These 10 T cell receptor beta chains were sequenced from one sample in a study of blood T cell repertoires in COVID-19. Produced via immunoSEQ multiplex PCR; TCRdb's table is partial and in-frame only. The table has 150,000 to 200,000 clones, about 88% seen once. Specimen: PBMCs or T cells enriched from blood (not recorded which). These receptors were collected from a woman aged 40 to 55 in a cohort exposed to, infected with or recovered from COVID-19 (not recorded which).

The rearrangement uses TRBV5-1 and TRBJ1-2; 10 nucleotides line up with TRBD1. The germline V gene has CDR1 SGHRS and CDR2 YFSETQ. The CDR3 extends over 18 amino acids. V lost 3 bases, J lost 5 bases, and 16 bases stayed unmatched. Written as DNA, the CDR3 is TGCGCCAGCAGCTATACTCCGGGACAGGGGCCCGTCTCTTATGGCTACACCTTC. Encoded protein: CASSYTPGQGPVSYGYTF.

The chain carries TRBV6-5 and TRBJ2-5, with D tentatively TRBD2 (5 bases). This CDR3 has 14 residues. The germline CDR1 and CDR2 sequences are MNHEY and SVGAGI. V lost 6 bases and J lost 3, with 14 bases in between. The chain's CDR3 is CASSYRTGKETQYF. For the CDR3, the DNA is TGTGCCAGCAGCTACAGAACGGGGAAAGAGACCCAGTACTTC.

CDR3 sequence: CASSPVTGLWDTEAFF. The CDR3 DNA reads as TGTGCCAGCAGCCCTGTAACAGGTCTGTGGGACACTGAAGCTTTCTTT. This chain links TRBV14 with TRBJ1-1; D may be TRBD1 (5 bases). CDR3 size: 16 residues. V shed 4 bases and J shed 3 bases, with 18 bases lying between them. CDR1 is SGHDN and CDR2 is FVKESK in the germline V gene.

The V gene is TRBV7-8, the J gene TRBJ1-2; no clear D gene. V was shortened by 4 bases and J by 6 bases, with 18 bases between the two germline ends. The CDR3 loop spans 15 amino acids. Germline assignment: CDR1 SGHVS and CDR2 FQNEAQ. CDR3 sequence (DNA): TGTGCCAGCAGCTCCCCATCGGCGGGGTCTCATGGCTACACCTTC. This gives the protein CASSSPSAGSHGYTF.

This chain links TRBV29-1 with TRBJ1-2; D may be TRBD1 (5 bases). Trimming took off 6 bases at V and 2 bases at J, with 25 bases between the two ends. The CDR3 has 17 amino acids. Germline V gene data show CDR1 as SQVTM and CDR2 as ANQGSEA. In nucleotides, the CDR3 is TGCAGCGTCATTGAGACCGGGACTCCTCTCCCGAACTATGGCTACACCTTC. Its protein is CSVIETGTPLPNYGYTF.

CDR3 in amino acids: CASSESPTGGYTF. For the CDR3, the DNA is TGCGCCAGCAGTGAGTCCCCGACAGGAGGCTACACCTTC. This chain uses TRBV10-1 with TRBJ1-2; D might be TRBD1 (6 bases). V shed 0 bases and J shed 8 bases, with 10 bases lying between them. Germline V gives CDR1 WNHNN, CDR2 SYGVQD (reference sequence). CDR3 size: 13 residues.

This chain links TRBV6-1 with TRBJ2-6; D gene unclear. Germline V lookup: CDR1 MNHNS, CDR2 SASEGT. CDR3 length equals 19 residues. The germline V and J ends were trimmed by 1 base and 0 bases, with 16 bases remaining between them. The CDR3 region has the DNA TGTGCCAGCAGTGAAGTATGGGTGACTTCCCGCTCTGGGGCCAACGTCCTGACTTTC. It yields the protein CASSEVWVTSRSGANVLTF.

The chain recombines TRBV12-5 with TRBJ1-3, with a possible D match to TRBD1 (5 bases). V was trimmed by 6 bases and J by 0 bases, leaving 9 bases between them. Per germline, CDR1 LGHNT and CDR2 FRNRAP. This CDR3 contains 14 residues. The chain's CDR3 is CASGPGFSGNTIYF. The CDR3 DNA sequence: TGTGCTAGTGGCCCAGGGTTCTCTGGAAACACCATATATTTT.

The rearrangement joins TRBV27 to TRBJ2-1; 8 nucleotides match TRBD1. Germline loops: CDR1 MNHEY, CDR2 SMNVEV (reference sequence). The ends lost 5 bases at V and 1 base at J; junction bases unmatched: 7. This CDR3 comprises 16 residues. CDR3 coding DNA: TGTGCCAGCAGTCCCCAGGGGGACAGGTCCTACAATGAGCAGTTCTTC. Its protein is CASSPQGDRSYNEQFF.

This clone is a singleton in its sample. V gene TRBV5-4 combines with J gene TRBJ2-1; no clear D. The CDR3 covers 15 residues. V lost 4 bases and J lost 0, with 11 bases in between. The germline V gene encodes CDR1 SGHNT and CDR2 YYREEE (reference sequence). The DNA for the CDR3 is TGTGCCAGCAGCACCGTTACGAGCTCCTACAATGAGCAGTTCTTC. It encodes CASSTVTSSYNEQFF.